The 29 T cell receptor beta chains in this list originate from one sample, sequenced in a study of cytomegalovirus exposure and HLA in healthy donors. The PCR had 60 Vbeta and 13 Jbeta primers. Measured with immunoSEQ multiplex PCR; TCRdb has only the in-frame clones, and not every one. The sample table includes about 50,000 clones. Specimen: PBMCs. Receptors originate from a woman younger than 30 in good health and CMV-seronegative.

V is TRBV4-2 and J is TRBJ2-1; the match to TRBD2 covers 7 bases. The V segment lost 3 bases and the J segment 0 bases; nucleotides outside the gene matches: 11. This CDR3 region has 18 residues. CDR1 and CDR2 from the germline V gene are LGHNA and YNFKEQ. Here the CDR3 reads CASSHFLSGIDSYNEQFF. DNA for the CDR3: TGTGCCAGCAGCCATTTCCTCAGCGGGATTGACTCCTACAATGAGCAGTTCTTC.

The chain carries TRBV11-3 and TRBJ1-1; D uncertain. This CDR3 region has 13 residues. CDR1 SGHNT and CDR2 YENEEA come from the germline V gene. V lost 4 bases, J lost 7 bases, and 13 bases lay in between. This chain's CDR3 is CASSYPGWLEAFF. DNA of the CDR3: TGTGCCAGCAGCTACCCAGGTTGGCTTGAAGCTTTCTTT.

This chain joins TRBV5-4 and TRBJ2-7; 9 bases line up with TRBD2. CDR3 length equals 15 residues. Germline lookup yields CDR1 SGHNT and CDR2 YYREEE (reference sequence). The ends lost 4 bases at V and 4 bases at J; junction bases unmatched: 9. This chain's CDR3 is CASSLASGAQYEQYF. CDR3 nucleotides: TGTGCCAGCAGCCTGGCTAGCGGGGCCCAATACGAGCAGTACTTC. The whole variable domain, filled in from reference TRBV5-4 and TRBJ2-7, reads ETGVTQSPTHLIKTRGQQVTLRCSSQSGHNTVSWYQQALGQGPQFIFQYYREEENGRGNFPPRFSGLQFPNYSSELNVNALELDDSALYLCASSLASGAQYEQYFGPGTRLTVT.

The chain joins TRBV9 to TRBJ1-1, with D tentatively TRBD1 (6 bases). Germline V gene sequence: CDR1 SGDLS, CDR2 YYNGEE. The CDR3 length is 15 residues. V was pared by 1 base and J by 4 bases, with 14 bases between. CDR3 sequence reads: CASSVNTGGGTEAFF. The CDR3 nucleotides read TGTGCCAGCAGCGTAAATACGGGAGGGGGCACTGAAGCTTTCTTT.

CDR3 region: CSAGQGWGMNTEAFF. Here the CDR3 DNA reads TGCAGCGCGGGACAGGGGTGGGGCATGAACACTGAAGCTTTCTTT. The chain carries TRBV29-1 and TRBJ1-1, with 10 positions matching TRBD1. With V trimmed by 7 bases and J by 0 bases, 8 bases remained unmatched. Germline V gene data show CDR1 as SQVTM and CDR2 as ANQGSEA. The CDR3 contains 15 residues.

V usage is TRBV5-1 and J usage is TRBJ2-7, with 9 bases lining up with TRBD1. The CDR3 is 13 residues long. Losses at the gene ends were 0 bases for V and 6 bases for J; bases not matched to a gene: 1. Germline-derived CDR1 and CDR2 are SGHRS and YFSETQ. CDR3 sequence (DNA): TGCGCCAGCAGCTTGGGGGACAGGGTCGAGCAGTACTTC. Translating gives CASSLGDRVEQYF.

This sequence joins TRBV5-1 and TRBJ1-6; 7 positions match TRBD1. With V trimmed by 3 bases and J by 10 bases, 10 bases remained unmatched. Germline lookup yields CDR1 SGHRS and CDR2 YFSETQ. The CDR3 sequence is 15 residues long. CDR3 nucleotide sequence: TGCGCCAGCAGCTACGGGTCCAGGGGGAACTCACCCCTCCACTTT. This encodes CASSYGSRGNSPLHF.

The chain has TRBV30 and TRBJ1-1, with D perhaps matching TRBD1 (6 bases). V was clipped by 3 bases and J by 8 bases, with 16 bases between them. CDR1 is GTSNPN, CDR2 SVGIG, per germline (reference sequence). The CDR3 consists of 13 residues. Here the CDR3 reads CAWRMRGGEEAFF. For the CDR3, the DNA is TGTGCCTGGAGAATGAGGGGGGGCGAGGAAGCTTTCTTT.

The chain uses TRBV5-1 and TRBJ2-7, with 9 bases lining up with TRBD1. This CDR3 contains 15 residues. Germline lookup yields CDR1 SGHRS and CDR2 YFSETQ. The trim removed 4 bases at V and 0 bases at J, leaving 5 bases unmatched. The CDR3 protein is CASSPGTGISYEQYF. The CDR3 DNA reads TGCGCCAGCAGCCCCGGGACAGGGATCTCCTACGAGCAGTACTTC. Combining the CDR3 with reference TRBV5-1 and TRBJ2-7 gives the whole variable domain KAGVTQTPRYLIKTRGQQVTLSCSPISGHRSVSWYQQTPGQGLQFLFEYFSETQRNKGNFPGRFSGRQFSNSRSEMNVSTLELGDSALYLCASSPGTGISYEQYFGPGTRLTVT.

The J gene is TRBJ1-2, the V gene TRBV5-1, with TRBD1 identical over 7 bases. V shed 3 bases and J 5 bases; nucleotides not matched to a gene: 13. This CDR3 region has 16 residues. From germline, CDR1 is SGHRS and CDR2 YFSETQ. The DNA of the CDR3 is TGCGCCAGCAGCTACCAGGGGCAGGGGGGACCATATGGCTACACCTTC. This translates into CASSYQGQGGPYGYTF.

This chain joins TRBV28 and TRBJ1-1; D is ambiguous. CDR1 MDHEN and CDR2 SYDVKM come from the germline V gene. The CDR3 extends over 15 amino acids. V lost 6 bases and J 0 bases, leaving 14 bases between the germline ends. The CDR3 spells CASRSGGGLNTEAFF. CDR3 DNA sequence: TGTGCCAGCAGATCGGGAGGCGGGCTGAACACTGAAGCTTTCTTT.

The chain couples TRBV9 to TRBJ2-2; weak D call: TRBD1 (6 bases). The V and J ends lost 1 base and 6 bases respectively, with 16 bases between them. Germline CDR1 SGDLS, CDR2 YYNGEE. This CDR3 contains 16 residues. The CDR3 DNA sequence: TGTGCCAGCAGCGTATGGAACAGGGTCGAGGCCGGGGAGCTGTTTTTT. Amino acid sequence: CASSVWNRVEAGELFF.

The chain employs TRBV5-6 and TRBJ2-1; 9 nucleotides align to TRBD2. In germline, CDR1 is SGHDT, CDR2 YYEEEE. This CDR3 is built from 16 residues. The V and J ends lost 1 base and 8 bases, in that order; junction bases with no gene match: 10. The CDR3 loop reads CASSLLAGPRRDEQFF. The CDR3, as DNA: TGTGCCAGCAGCTTGCTAGCGGGACCCCGCCGGGATGAGCAGTTCTTC.

This chain joins TRBV4-1 and TRBJ2-1, with 7 bases that match TRBD2. This CDR3 comprises 15 residues. The ends lost 3 bases at V and 0 bases at J; junction bases unmatched: 2. The germline gives CDR1 MGHRA, CDR2 YSYEKL. The CDR3 DNA reads TGCGCCAGCAGCCAGGGACTATCCTCCTACAATGAGCAGTTCTTC. Translation: CASSQGLSSYNEQFF.

The rearrangement links TRBV5-1 to TRBJ2-2, with a weak D call TRBD1 (7 bases). Germline assignment: CDR1 SGHRS and CDR2 YFSETQ. This CDR3 is 14 amino acids long. V was clipped by 7 bases and J by 4 bases, with 14 bases between them. Here the CDR3 DNA reads TGCGCCAGCGCCTCCCAGGGGGGCACCGGGGAGCTGTTTTTT. Protein product: CASASQGGTGELFF. The full variable domain, with the rest looked up from reference TRBV5-1 and TRBJ2-2, is KAGVTQTPRYLIKTRGQQVTLSCSPISGHRSVSWYQQTPGQGLQFLFEYFSETQRNKGNFPGRFSGRQFSNSRSEMNVSTLELGDSALYLCASASQGGTGELFFGEGSRLTVL.

V and J are TRBV6-1 and TRBJ1-1; no firm D call. V lost 6 bases and J lost 0, with 8 bases in between. This CDR3 region has 13 residues. Germline CDR1 is MNHNS and CDR2 is SASEGT. The CDR3 DNA reads as TGTGCCAGCAGAGCTATATTGAACACTGAAGCTTTCTTT. Translating it yields CASRAILNTEAFF.

The rearrangement links TRBV7-9 to TRBJ2-1; 11 bases line up with TRBD2. The CDR3 loop spans 15 amino acids. J gave up 6 bases and V 5 bases, and 6 bases lay outside the gene matches. Germline loops: CDR1 SEHNR, CDR2 FQNEAQ (reference sequence). The CDR3: CASSKLAGVSNEQFF. Here the CDR3 DNA reads TGTGCCAGCAGCAAACTAGCGGGAGTTAGCAATGAGCAGTTCTTC.

The rearrangement joins TRBV25-1 to TRBJ2-7; TRBD1 agrees at 11 bases. CDR3 length equals 15 residues. J was trimmed by 3 bases and V by 0 bases; bases with no gene match: 1. Germline CDR1 and CDR2: MGHDK and SYGVNS. CDR3 bases: TGTGCCAGCAGTGAATATGGGACAGGGGGCTACGAGCAGTACTTC. Protein: CASSEYGTGGYEQYF.

The chain combines TRBV5-1 with TRBJ2-3; no definite D call. Per the germline V gene, CDR1 is SGHRS and CDR2 is YFSETQ. This CDR3 contains 12 residues. The V gene lost 4 bases and the J gene lost 4 bases, with 7 bases spanning the gap. The DNA of the CDR3 is TGCGCCAGCAGCCCTATTGCAGATACGCAGTATTTT. Its protein product is CASSPIADTQYF.

The chain couples TRBV10-3 to TRBJ1-1; 8 bases map to TRBD1. Germline trimming cut 4 bases from V and 4 bases from J; bases unmatched to any gene: 11. The CDR3 is 16 amino acids. Germline lookup yields CDR1 ENHRY and CDR2 SYGVKD. DNA for the CDR3: TGTGCCATCAGTGTTGGCCAGGGGGCGCGGGCCACTGAAGCTTTCTTT. The encoded protein is CAISVGQGARATEAFF.

This chain links TRBV29-1 with TRBJ2-1; maybe TRBD1 (6 bases). Germline values: CDR1 SQVTM, CDR2 ANQGSEA. The CDR3 has 15 amino acids. Deletions cut 7 bases from V and 0 bases from J, with 16 bases between. CDR3 in DNA: TGCAGCGCCTCCAAACAGGGACGCTCCTACAATGAGCAGTTCTTC. The encoded protein is CSASKQGRSYNEQFF.

The chain joins TRBV5-6 to TRBJ2-3; possible D gene TRBD1, 5 bases. Trimming took 0 bases from V and 6 from J, leaving 11 bases between them. The CDR3 contains 14 residues. The germline V gene has CDR1 SGHDT and CDR2 YYEEEE. CDR3 DNA: TGTGCCAGCAGCTTGGGACAGCCAGGGGATACGCAGTATTTT. Translation gives CASSLGQPGDTQYF.

V is TRBV5-6 and J is TRBJ1-1; weak D call: TRBD1 (6 bases). Trimming stripped 0 bases from V and 1 base from J, with 13 bases between. This CDR3 region has 16 residues. CDR1 is SGHDT and CDR2 is YYEEEE in the germline V gene. CDR3 coding DNA: TGTGCCAGCAGCTTGGTGGCAGGGGCGGGGAACACTGAAGCTTTCTTT. Translated: CASSLVAGAGNTEAFF.

As DNA, the CDR3 is TGCGCCAGCAGCCCCTCCTTAAACAGGGTACGGGAAAAACTGTTTTTT. It yields the protein CASSPSLNRVREKLFF. The chain recombines TRBV4-1 with TRBJ1-4, with a weak D call TRBD1 (6 bases). Germline lookup yields CDR1 MGHRA and CDR2 YSYEKL. The V and J ends lost 4 bases and 8 bases respectively, with 20 bases between them. There are 16 residues in the CDR3.

The chain couples TRBV6-4 to TRBJ1-2; 9 nucleotides match TRBD1. This CDR3 is 20 amino acids long. V was clipped by 6 bases and J by 3 bases; unmatched bases: 23. Germline V gene data show CDR1 as MRHNA and CDR2 as SNTAGT. The CDR3 bases are TGTGCCAGCAGACATACCGGGACAGGGAATAAGTTACTCGGGGACTATGGCTACACCTTC. Encoded protein: CASRHTGTGNKLLGDYGYTF.

The gene calls are TRBV27 and TRBJ1-5; D unclear. Trimming shortened V by 0 bases and J by 0 bases, and 6 bases separated the two germline ends. From germline, CDR1 is MNHEY and CDR2 SMNVEV (reference sequence). This CDR3 comprises 15 residues. CDR3 sequence (DNA): TGTGCCAGCAGTTTATCCCCAGATAGCAATCAGCCCCAGCATTTT. Protein: CASSLSPDSNQPQHF.

In nucleotides, the CDR3 is TGTGCCAGCAGTGAAGCGTGGCTTTCTGAAGCTTTCTTT. As protein: CASSEAWLSEAFF. V is TRBV6-1 and J is TRBJ1-1; D remains ambiguous. The CDR3 contains 13 residues. Germline lookup yields CDR1 MNHNS and CDR2 SASEGT. Trimming left V 0 bases short and J 6 bases short, with 8 bases between.

Concerning this clone itself: Other DNA sequences from this sample encode an identical CDR3 as well. This rearrangement joins TRBV15 to TRBJ2-6; tentative D call: TRBD1 (5 bases). Looked up from germline, CDR1 is LNHNV and CDR2 is YYDKDF (reference sequence). V was pared by 0 bases and J by 0 bases, with 6 bases between. The CDR3 is made up of 16 amino acids. In DNA form, the CDR3 reads TGTGCCACCAGCAGAGATAGGGGCTCTGGGGCCAACGTCCTGACTTTC. It is translated as CATSRDRGSGANVLTF. Full variable domain (missing parts from reference TRBV15 and TRBJ2-6): DAMVIQNPRYQVTQFGKPVTLSCSQTLNHNVMYWYQQKSSQAPKLLFHYYDKDFNNEADTPDNFQSRRPNTSFCFLDIRSPGLGDTAMYLCATSRDRGSGANVLTFGAGSRLTVL.

The rearrangement links TRBV9 to TRBJ2-7, with 7 positions matching TRBD1. The CDR3 has 15 residues. Germline lookup yields CDR1 SGDLS and CDR2 YYNGEE. V dropped 3 bases and J dropped 6; count of bases not matched to a gene: 12. The CDR3 sequence is CASSAMAGGVSEQYF. For the CDR3, the DNA is TGTGCCAGCAGCGCCATGGCAGGGGGAGTTTCCGAGCAGTACTTC.